A selection of T cell receptor beta chains follows, all from one sample in a study of T cell responses to AZD1222 COVID-19 vaccine. Clones were read by immunoSEQ multiplex PCR, and TCRdb kept only the in-frame ones, dropping some. The sample includes 90,000 to 100,000 clones, around 87% of them seen just once. Specimen: peripheral blood, collected on day 0 of AZD1222 vaccination. These receptors all stem from an adult in good health. Each CDR3 is given with its conserved first and last residue. A D gene is named only where the DNA matches it firmly. Clone size appears in some rows only: once, few, many, or a class for an expanded clone.

J,D,V,size,DNA,CDR3
TRBJ1-1,.,TRBV5-1,.,TGCGCCAGCAGGCCGGGACTCTGGGGCACTGAAGCTTTCTTT,CASRPGLWGTEAFF
TRBJ1-5,.,TRBV6-2/TRBV6-3,.,TGTGCCAGCAGTTCTGGACTCTCTTATCAGCCCCAGCATTTT,CASSSGLSYQPQHF
TRBJ2-3,.,TRBV7-6,.,TGTGCCAGCAGCTTAGCGCGGGACCCTAGCACAGATACGCAGTATTTT,CASSLARDPSTDTQYF
TRBJ2-1,TRBD2,TRBV11-1,.,TGTGCCAGCAGCAGAGACGGACTAGCCTACAATGAGCAGTTCTTC,CASSRDGLAYNEQFF
TRBJ2-1,TRBD1,TRBV29-1,.,TGCAGCGTCCCGGGACAGTCCGGCTCCTACAATGAGCAGTTCTTC,CSVPGQSGSYNEQFF
TRBJ1-5,TRBD1,TRBV18,.,TGTGCCAGCTCACCAGACAGGGGAGGTCAGCCCCAGCATTTT,CASSPDRGGQPQHF
TRBJ1-1,.,TRBV12-3/TRBV12-4,.,TGTGCCAGCAGTTTAAGGAGGGGCACTGAAGCTTTCTTT,CASSLRRGTEAFF
TRBJ1-2,.,TRBV18,few,TGTGCCAGCTCACAAGACGCCGTTGATGGCTACACCTTC,CASSQDAVDGYTF
TRBJ2-5,.,TRBV6-5,.,TGTGCCAGCAGGCTCAGGGGCGCAGGTCAAGAGACCCAGTACTTC,CASRLRGAGQETQYF
TRBJ1-2,TRBD1,TRBV6-2/TRBV6-3,.,TGTGCCAGCAGTTACAACAGGGGTGGCTACACCTTC,CASSYNRGGYTF
TRBJ2-5,.,TRBV24-1,once,TGTGCCACCAGTGACCCAGGCCCTGGTGGGGAGACCCAGTACTTC,CATSDPGPGGETQYF
TRBJ1-1,TRBD1,TRBV6-2/TRBV6-3,.,TGTGCCAGCAGCCACGGGGACAGGGGAAACACTGAAGCTTTCTTT,CASSHGDRGNTEAFF
TRBJ1-5,.,TRBV7-9,.,TGTGCCAGCAGCCCAGGGGTTGTTAGTCAGCCCCAGCATTTT,CASSPGVVSQPQHF
TRBJ1-5,.,TRBV13,.,TGTGCCAGCAGCGAGGGGTCGAATCAGCCCCAGCATTTT,CASSEGSNQPQHF
TRBJ2-1,TRBD2,TRBV5-5,.,TGTGCCAGCAGCTCGGGACTAGCGGGAGAGAATGAGCAGTTCTTC,CASSSGLAGENEQFF
TRBJ2-7,TRBD1,TRBV28,.,TGTGCCAGCAGCAGAAGATGGACAGGGAGGAACGAGCAGTACTTC,CASSRRWTGRNEQYF
TRBJ1-5,.,TRBV10-3,.,TGTGCCATCAGTGAGGTTTTGAGCAATCAGCCCCAGCATTTT,CAISEVLSNQPQHF
TRBJ1-2,.,TRBV10-2,.,TGCGCCAGCAGTGAGTCGGGGTTTGGCTACACCTTC,CASSESGFGYTF
TRBJ1-2,.,TRBV2,.,TGTGCCAGCAGTGAAGCGGTCCTTAACTATGGCTACACCTTC,CASSEAVLNYGYTF
TRBJ1-1,.,TRBV10-1,few,TGCGCCAGCAGTGATAGTCGGACGGTGAACACTGAAGCTTTCTTT,CASSDSRTVNTEAFF
TRBJ1-1,.,TRBV19,.,TGTGCCAGTAGTATCGGGGGGACCATGAACACTGAAGCTTTCTTT,CASSIGGTMNTEAFF
TRBJ2-1,TRBD2,TRBV5-1,.,TGCGCCAGCAGCTTGGGGTTGGGCGGGAGCTCCTACAATGAGCAGTTCTTC,CASSLGLGGSSYNEQFF
TRBJ2-7,.,TRBV6-2/TRBV6-3,.,TGTGCCAGCAGTTACTCGAGAACCTACACGTACGAGCAGTACTTC,CASSYSRTYTYEQYF
TRBJ2-5,.,TRBV5-4,.,TGTGCCAGCAGTTCAGGCGGGGAAAGGGCCCAAGAGACCCAGTACTTC,CASSSGGERAQETQYF
TRBJ1-1,TRBD1,TRBV10-3,.,TGTGCCATCAACAAGGGACAGGGGGACACTGAAGCTTTCTTT,CAINKGQGDTEAFF
TRBJ1-5,TRBD1,TRBV28,.,TGTGCCAGCAGTCCGCAGGGACAGCCTAGCAATCAGCCCCAGCATTTT,CASSPQGQPSNQPQHF
TRBJ2-3,TRBD2,TRBV11-2,.,TGTGCCAGCAGCTTTAGCGGGAGGAGCACAGATACGCAGTATTTT,CASSFSGRSTDTQYF
TRBJ2-7,.,TRBV7-9,.,TGTGCCAGCAGCTTAGCAGGTGGCTACGAGCAGTACTTC,CASSLAGGYEQYF
TRBJ2-7,TRBD1,TRBV5-6,.,TGTGCCAGCAGCCCGGGACAGGGCTCCTACGAGCAGTACTTC,CASSPGQGSYEQYF
TRBJ1-1,.,TRBV7-6,once,TGTGCCAGCACTCGGGGACAGAACACTGAAGCTTTCTTT,CASTRGQNTEAFF
TRBJ1-2,TRBD1,TRBV20-1,.,TGCAGTGCTCCTTACAGGGGGCGTTACACCTTC,CSAPYRGRYTF
TRBJ2-3,.,TRBV5-6,once,TGTGCCAGCAGCTTGGGTCCTAGGCCCCGCGCAGATACGCAGTATTTT,CASSLGPRPRADTQYF
TRBJ1-1,.,TRBV28,.,TGTGCCAGCACCAAAGGCGTGAACACTGAAGCTTTCTTT,CASTKGVNTEAFF
TRBJ1-4,.,TRBV4-3,.,TGCGCCAGCAGCCCTACGGCAGTTAATGAAAAACTGTTTTTT,CASSPTAVNEKLFF
TRBJ1-2,TRBD1,TRBV6-2/TRBV6-3,.,TGTGCCAGCAGCCGGAGACAGGGCTATGGCTACACCTTC,CASSRRQGYGYTF
TRBJ2-3,.,TRBV7-3,.,TGTGCCAGCAGCTTATTGGCGGGGAGCACAGATACGCAGTATTTT,CASSLLAGSTDTQYF
TRBJ2-3,TRBD2,TRBV13,.,TGTGCCAGCAGCAAGACTAGCGGGAGAGATACGCAGTATTTT,CASSKTSGRDTQYF
TRBJ2-5,.,TRBV28,.,TGTGCCAGCAGCACCACCTCGCTCCCTGGAGAGACCCAGTACTTC,CASSTTSLPGETQYF
TRBJ2-4,TRBD1,TRBV7-8,.,TGTGCCAGCAGCCTCGAACAGGGGATGGGCAAAAACATTCAGTACTTC,CASSLEQGMGKNIQYF
TRBJ2-1,.,TRBV28,.,TGTGCCAGCAGTAACTCCGGGACTCTCGAGAATGAGCAGTTCTTC,CASSNSGTLENEQFF